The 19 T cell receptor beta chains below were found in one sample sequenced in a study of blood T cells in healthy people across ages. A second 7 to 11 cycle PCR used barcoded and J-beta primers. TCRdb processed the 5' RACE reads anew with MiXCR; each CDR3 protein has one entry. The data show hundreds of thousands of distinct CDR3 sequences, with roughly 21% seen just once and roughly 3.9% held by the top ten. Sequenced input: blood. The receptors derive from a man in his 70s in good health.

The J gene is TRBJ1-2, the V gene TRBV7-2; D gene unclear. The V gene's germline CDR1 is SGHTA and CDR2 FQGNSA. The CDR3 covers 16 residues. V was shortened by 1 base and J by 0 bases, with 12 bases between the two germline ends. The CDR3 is CASSLGAAVANYGYTF. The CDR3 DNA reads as TGTGCCAGCAGCTTAGGTGCGGCAGTAGCTAACTATGGCTACACCTTC.

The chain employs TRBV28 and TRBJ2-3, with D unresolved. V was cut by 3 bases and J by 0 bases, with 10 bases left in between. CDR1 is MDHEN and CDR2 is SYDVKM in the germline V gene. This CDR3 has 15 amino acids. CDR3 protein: CASSFVGISTDTQYF. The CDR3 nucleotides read TGTGCCAGCAGTTTTGTAGGGATTAGCACAGATACGCAGTATTTT.

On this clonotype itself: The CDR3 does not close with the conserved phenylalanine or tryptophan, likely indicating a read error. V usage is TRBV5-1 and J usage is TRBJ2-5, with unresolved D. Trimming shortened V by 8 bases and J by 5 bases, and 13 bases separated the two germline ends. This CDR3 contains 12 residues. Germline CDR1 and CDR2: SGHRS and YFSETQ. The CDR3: CASQESMETQYS. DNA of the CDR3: TGCGCCAGTCAAGAGTCGATGGAGACCCAGTACTCC.

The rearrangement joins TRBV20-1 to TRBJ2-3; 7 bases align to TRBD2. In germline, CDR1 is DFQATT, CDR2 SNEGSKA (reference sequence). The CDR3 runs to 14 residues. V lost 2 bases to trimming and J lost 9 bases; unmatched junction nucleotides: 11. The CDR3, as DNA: TGCAGTGCTAGATACAGCGGGGAAGGGAGGACGCAGTATTTT. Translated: CSARYSGEGRTQYF.

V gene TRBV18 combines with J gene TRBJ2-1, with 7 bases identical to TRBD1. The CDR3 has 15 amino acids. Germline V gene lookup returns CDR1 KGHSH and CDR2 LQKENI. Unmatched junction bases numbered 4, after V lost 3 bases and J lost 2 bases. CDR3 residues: CASSPNQGAYNEQFF. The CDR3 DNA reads TGTGCCAGCTCACCGAATCAGGGGGCCTACAATGAGCAGTTCTTC.

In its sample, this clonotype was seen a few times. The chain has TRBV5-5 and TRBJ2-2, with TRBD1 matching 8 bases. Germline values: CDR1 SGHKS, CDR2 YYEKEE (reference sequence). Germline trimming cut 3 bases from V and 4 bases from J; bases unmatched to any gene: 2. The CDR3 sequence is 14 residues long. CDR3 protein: CASSSGQGTGELFF. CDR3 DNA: TGTGCCAGCAGCTCCGGACAGGGCACCGGGGAGCTGTTTTTT.

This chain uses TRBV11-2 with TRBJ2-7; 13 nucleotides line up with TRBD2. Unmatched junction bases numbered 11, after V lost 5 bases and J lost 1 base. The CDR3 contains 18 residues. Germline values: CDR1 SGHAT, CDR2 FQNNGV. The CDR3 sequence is CASSLGLAGVVGSYEQYF. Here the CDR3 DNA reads TGTGCCAGCAGCCTCGGACTAGCGGGAGTAGTCGGTTCCTACGAGCAGTACTTC.

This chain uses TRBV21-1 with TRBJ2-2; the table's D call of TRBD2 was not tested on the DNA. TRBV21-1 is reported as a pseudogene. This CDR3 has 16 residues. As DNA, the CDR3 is TGTGCCAGCAGCAAAAGTCTAGCGGGAGTCGACGGGGAGCTGTTTTTT. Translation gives CASSKSLAGVDGELFF.

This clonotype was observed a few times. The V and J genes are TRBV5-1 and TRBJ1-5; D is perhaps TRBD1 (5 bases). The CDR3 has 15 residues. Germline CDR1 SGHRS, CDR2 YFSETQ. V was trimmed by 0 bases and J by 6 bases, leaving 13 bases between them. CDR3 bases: TGCGCCAGCAGCTTGGTCAGGGTGCTTCGTCAGCCCCAGCATTTT. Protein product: CASSLVRVLRQPQHF.

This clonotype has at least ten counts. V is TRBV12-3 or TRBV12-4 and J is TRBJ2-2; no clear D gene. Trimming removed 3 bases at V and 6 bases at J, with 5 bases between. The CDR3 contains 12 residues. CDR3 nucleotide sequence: TGTGCCAGCAGTTTGGCGGCCGGGGAGCTGTTTTTT. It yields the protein CASSLAAGELFF.

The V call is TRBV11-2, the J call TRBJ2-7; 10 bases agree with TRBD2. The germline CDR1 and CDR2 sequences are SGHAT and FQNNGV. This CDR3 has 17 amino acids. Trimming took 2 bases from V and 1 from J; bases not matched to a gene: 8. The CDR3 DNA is TGTGCCAGCAGCTTACTGGCTAGCGGGAGTATATCCTACGAGCAGTACTTC. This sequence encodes CASSLLASGSISYEQYF.

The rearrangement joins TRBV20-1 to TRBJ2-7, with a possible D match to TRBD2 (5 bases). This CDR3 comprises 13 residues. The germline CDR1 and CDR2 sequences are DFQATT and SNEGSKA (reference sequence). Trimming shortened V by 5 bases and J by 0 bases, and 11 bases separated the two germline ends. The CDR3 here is CSARGSNSYEQYF. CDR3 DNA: TGCAGTGCTCGCGGGTCAAACTCCTACGAGCAGTACTTC.

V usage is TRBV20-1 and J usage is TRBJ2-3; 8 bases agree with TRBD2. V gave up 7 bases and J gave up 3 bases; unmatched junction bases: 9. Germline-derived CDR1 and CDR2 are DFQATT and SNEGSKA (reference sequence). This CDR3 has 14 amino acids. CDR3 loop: CSVLAGGETDTQYF. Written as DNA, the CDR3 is TGCAGTGTATTGGCGGGAGGTGAGACAGATACGCAGTATTTT.

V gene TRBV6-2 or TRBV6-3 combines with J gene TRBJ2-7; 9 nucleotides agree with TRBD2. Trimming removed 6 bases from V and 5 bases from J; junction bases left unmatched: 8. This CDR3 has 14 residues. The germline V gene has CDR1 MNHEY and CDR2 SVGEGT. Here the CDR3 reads CASRIAGVSHEQYF. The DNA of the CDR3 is TGTGCCAGCAGGATAGCGGGAGTGTCCCACGAGCAGTACTTC.

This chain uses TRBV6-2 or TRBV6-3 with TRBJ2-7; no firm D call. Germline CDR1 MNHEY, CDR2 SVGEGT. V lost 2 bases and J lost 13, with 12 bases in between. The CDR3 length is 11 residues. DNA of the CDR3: TGTGCCAGCAGTTACGTCGGGTCTATCTACTTC. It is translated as CASSYVGSIYF.

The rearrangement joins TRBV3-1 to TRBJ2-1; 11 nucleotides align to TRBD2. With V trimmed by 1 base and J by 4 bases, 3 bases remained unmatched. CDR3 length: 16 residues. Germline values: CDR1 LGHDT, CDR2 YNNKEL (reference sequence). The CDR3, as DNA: TGTGCCAGCAGCCAAGTTTCTAGCGGGGGGTACAATGAGCAGTTCTTC. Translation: CASSQVSSGGYNEQFF.

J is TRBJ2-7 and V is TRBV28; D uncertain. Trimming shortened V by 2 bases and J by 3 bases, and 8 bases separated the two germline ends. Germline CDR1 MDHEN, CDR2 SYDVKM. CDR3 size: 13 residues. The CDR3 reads CASSLMTFYEQYF. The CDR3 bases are TGTGCCAGCAGTTTAATGACTTTCTACGAGCAGTACTTC.

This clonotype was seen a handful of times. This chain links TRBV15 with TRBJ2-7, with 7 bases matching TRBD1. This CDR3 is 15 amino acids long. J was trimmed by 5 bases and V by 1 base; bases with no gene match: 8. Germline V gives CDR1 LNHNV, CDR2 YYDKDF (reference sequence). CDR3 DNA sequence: TGTGCCACCAGCAGAGGGTGGCAGGGGGTCCACGAGCAGTACTTC. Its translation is CATSRGWQGVHEQYF. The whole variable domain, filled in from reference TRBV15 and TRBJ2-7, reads DAMVIQNPRYQVTQFGKPVTLSCSQTLNHNVMYWYQQKSSQAPKLLFHYYDKDFNNEADTPDNFQSRRPNTSFCFLDIRSPGLGDTAMYLCATSRGWQGVHEQYFGPGTRLTVT.

CDR3 nucleotides: TGTGCCACCAGCCGGGACAGGGGAGACATTCAGTACTTC. This codes for CATSRDRGDIQYF. V gene TRBV15 combines with J gene TRBJ2-4; 10 bases fit TRBD1. The CDR3 consists of 13 residues. Trimming at V came to 5 bases and at J to 8 bases, leaving 3 bases not matched to a gene. CDR1 is LNHNV and CDR2 is YYDKDF in the germline V gene (reference sequence).